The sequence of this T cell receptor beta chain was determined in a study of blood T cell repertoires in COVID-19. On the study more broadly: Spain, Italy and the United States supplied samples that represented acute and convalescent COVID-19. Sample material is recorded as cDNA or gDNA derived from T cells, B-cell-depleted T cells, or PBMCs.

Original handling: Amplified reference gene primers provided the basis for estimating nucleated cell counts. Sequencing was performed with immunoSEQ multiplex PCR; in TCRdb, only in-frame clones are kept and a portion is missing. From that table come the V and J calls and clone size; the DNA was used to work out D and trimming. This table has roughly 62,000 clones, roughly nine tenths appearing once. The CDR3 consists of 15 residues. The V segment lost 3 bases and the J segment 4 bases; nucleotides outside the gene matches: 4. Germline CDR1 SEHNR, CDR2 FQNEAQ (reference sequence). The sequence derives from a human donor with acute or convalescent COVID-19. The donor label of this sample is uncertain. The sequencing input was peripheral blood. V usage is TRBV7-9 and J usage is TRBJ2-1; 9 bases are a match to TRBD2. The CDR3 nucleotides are TGTGCCAGCAGCTTTCTAGCGGGGACGTACAATGAGCAGTTCTTC. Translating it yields CASSFLAGTYNEQFF.